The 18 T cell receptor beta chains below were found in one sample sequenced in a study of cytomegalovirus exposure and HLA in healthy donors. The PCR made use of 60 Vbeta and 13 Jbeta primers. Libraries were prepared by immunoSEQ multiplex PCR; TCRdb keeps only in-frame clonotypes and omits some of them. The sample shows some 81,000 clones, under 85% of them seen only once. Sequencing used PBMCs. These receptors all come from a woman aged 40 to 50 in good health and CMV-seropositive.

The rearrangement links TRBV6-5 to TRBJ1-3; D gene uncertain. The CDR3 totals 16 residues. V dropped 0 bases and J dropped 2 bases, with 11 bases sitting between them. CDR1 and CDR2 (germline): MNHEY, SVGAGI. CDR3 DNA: TGTGCCAGCAGTTACTCGGCAGATTCTGCTGGAAACACCATATATTTT. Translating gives CASSYSADSAGNTIYF.

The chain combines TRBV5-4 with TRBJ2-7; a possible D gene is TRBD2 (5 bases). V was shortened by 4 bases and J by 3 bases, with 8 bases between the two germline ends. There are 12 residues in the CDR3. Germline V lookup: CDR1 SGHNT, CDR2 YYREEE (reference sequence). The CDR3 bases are TGTGCCAGCAGCCTCGGGGACTACGAGCAGTACTTC. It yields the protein CASSLGDYEQYF.

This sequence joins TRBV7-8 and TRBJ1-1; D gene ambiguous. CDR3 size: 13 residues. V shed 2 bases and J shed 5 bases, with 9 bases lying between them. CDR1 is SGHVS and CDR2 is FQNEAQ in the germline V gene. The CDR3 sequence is CASSLPGLTEAFF. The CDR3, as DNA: TGTGCCAGCAGCTTACCGGGGTTGACTGAAGCTTTCTTT.

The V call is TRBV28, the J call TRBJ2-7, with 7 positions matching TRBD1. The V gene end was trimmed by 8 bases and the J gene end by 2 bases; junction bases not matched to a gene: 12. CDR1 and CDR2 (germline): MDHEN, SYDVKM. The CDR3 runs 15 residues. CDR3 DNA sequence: TGTGCCAGCCGCCCCTCCGGGACAGTTACCTACGAGCAGTACTTC. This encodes CASRPSGTVTYEQYF.

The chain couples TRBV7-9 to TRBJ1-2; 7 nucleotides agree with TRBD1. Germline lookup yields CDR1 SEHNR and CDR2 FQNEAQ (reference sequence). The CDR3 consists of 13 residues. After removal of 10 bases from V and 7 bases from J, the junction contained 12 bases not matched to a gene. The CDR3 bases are TGTGCCACGGATCCGGGACAGTCGTCTGGCTACACCTTC. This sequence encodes CATDPGQSSGYTF. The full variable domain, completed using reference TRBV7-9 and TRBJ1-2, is DTGVSQNPRHKITKRGQNVTFRCDPISEHNRLYWYRQTLGQGPEFLTYFQNEAQLEKSRLLSDRFSAERPKGSFSTLEIQRTEQGDSAMYLCATDPGQSSGYTFGSGTRLTVV.

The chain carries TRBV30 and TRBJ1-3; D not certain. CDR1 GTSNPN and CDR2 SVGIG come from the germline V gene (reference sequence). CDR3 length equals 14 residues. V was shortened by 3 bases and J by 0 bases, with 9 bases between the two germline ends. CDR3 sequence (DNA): TGTGCCTGGAGGTCACCGAGCTCTGGAAACACCATATATTTT. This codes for CAWRSPSSGNTIYF.

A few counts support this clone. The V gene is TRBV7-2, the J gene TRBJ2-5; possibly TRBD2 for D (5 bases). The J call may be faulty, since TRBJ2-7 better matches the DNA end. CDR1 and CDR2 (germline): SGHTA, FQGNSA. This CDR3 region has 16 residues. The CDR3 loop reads CASSLDPGSQGYEQYF. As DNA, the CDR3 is TGTGCCAGCAGCTTGGACCCGGGAAGTCAAGGCTACGAGCAGTACTTC.

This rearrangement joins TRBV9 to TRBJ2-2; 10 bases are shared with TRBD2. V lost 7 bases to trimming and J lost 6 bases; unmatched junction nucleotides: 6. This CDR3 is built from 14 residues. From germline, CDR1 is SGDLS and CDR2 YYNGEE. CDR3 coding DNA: TGTGCCAGCTGTAGGACTAGCGGTTCCGGGGAGCTGTTTTTT. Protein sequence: CASCRTSGSGELFF. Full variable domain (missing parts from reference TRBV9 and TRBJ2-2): DSGVTQTPKHLITATGQRVTLRCSPRSGDLSVYWYQQSLDQGLQFLIQYYNGEERAKGNILERFSAQQFPDLHSELNLSSLELGDSALYFCASCRTSGSGELFFGEGSRLTVL.

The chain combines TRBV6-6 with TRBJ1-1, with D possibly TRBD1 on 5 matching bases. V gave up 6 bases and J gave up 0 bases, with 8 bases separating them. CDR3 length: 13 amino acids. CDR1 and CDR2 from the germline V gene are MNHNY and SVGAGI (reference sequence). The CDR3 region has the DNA TGTGCCAGCAGGGACACCCTGAACACTGAAGCTTTCTTT. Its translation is CASRDTLNTEAFF.

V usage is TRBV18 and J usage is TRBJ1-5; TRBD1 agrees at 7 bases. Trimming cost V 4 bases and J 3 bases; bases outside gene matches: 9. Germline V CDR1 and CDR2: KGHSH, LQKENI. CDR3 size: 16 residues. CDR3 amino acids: CASSLTQTGVNQPQHF. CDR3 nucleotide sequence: TGTGCCAGCTCACTGACACAAACAGGGGTCAATCAGCCCCAGCATTTT.

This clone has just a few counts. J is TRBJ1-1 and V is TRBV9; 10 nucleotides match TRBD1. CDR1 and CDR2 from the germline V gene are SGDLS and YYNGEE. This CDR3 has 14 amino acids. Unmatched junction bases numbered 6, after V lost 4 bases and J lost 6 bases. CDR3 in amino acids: CASSFGTGAAEAFF. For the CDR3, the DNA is TGTGCCAGCAGCTTTGGGACAGGGGCCGCTGAAGCTTTCTTT.

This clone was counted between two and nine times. The CDR3 protein is CASSLLAGPLGEQFF. CDR3 bases: TGTGCCAGCAGCTTGCTCGCGGGACCATTGGGTGAGCAGTTCTTC. This chain connects TRBV13 to TRBJ2-1, with a weak D call TRBD2 (6 bases). This CDR3 is 15 amino acids long. Germline CDR1 is PRHDT and CDR2 is FYEKMQ (reference sequence). Trimming shortened V by 3 bases and J by 9 bases, and 18 bases separated the two germline ends.

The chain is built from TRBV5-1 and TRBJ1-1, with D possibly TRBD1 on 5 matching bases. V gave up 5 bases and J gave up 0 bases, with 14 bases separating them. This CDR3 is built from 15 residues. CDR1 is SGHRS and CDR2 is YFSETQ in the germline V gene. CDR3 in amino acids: CASSQQDIMNTEAFF. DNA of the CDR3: TGCGCCAGCAGTCAACAGGATATAATGAACACTGAAGCTTTCTTT.

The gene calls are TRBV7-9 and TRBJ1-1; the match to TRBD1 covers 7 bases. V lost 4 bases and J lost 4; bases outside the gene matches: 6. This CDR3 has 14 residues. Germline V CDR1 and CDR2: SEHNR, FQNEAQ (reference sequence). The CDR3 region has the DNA TGTGCCAGCAGCTATTTTCCAGGGGGCACTGAAGCTTTCTTT. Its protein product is CASSYFPGGTEAFF.

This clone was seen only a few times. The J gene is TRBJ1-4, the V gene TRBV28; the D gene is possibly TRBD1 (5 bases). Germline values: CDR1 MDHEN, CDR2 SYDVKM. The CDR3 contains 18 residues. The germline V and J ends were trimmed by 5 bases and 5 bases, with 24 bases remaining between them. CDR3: CASSRTGLNRRMNEKLFF. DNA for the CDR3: TGTGCCAGCAGTCGTACAGGTCTGAACCGAAGAATGAATGAAAAACTGTTTTTT. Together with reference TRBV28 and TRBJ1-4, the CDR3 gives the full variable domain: DVKVTQSSRYLVKRTGEKVFLECVQDMDHENMFWYRQDPGLGLRLIYFSYDVKMKEKGDIPEGYSVSREKKERFSLILESASTNQTSMYLCASSRTGLNRRMNEKLFFGSGTQLSVL.

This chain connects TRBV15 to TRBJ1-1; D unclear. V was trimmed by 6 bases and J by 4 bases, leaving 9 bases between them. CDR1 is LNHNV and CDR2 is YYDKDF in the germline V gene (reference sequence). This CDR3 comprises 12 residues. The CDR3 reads CATSPGSTEAFF. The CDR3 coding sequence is TGTGCCACCAGTCCAGGTTCCACTGAAGCTTTCTTT.

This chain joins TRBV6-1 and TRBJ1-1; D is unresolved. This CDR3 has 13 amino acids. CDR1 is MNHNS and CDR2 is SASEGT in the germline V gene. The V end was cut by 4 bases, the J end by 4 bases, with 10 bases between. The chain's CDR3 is CASSVRVGTEAFF. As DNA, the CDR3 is TGTGCCAGCAGTGTGAGGGTTGGCACTGAAGCTTTCTTT.

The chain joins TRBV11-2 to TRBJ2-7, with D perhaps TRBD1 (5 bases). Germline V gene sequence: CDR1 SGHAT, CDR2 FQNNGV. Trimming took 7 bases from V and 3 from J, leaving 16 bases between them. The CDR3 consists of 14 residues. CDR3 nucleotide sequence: TGTGCCAGCAATGATGGGGCCGCTAACTACGAGCAGTACTTC. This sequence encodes CASNDGAANYEQYF.